This T cell receptor beta chain was sequenced for a study of T-cell reconstitution after alpha-beta-depleted transplantation in children. Study results and caveats: Hyperexpanded clones declined; after one year, newly produced T cells mostly supplied diversity.

Per the germline V gene, CDR1 is SEHNR and CDR2 is FQNEAQ (reference sequence). This CDR3 has 13 amino acids. Trimming removed 5 bases from V and 7 bases from J, with 12 bases in between. This clonotype was recorded many times. The antigen is not known. Library preparation (for TCRbeta) was performed with unique molecular identifiers. In TCRdb, the PCR reads were re-called with MiXCR into one record per CDR3 protein. The sample holds under 850,000 distinct CDR3 sequences, about 12% seen once. The sequencing here drew on PBMCs, taken before TCRalphabeta/CD19-depleted stem cell transplant. This receptor was obtained from a girl aged 2 to 10 with congenital amegakaryocytic thrombocytopenia, due to receive a stem cell transplant. The chain is built from TRBV7-9 and TRBJ1-3; D gene unclear. CDR3 residues: CASSRPTVNTIYF. In DNA, the CDR3 is TGTGCCAGCAGCAGGCCCACCGTCAACACCATATATTTT.